Listed below are T cell receptor beta chains from one sample, sequenced in a study of T-cell reconstitution after alpha-beta-depleted transplantation in children. TCRdb reprocessed the PCR reads with MiXCR, giving one entry per CDR3 protein. The profile shows under 300,000 distinct CDR3 sequences, roughly a tenth of them singletons. The sequencing used PBMCs from the stem cell graft donor, collected from the stem cell graft. The source is a human donor who donated a stem cell graft to a child with SCID. Each CDR3 is given with its conserved first and last residue. A D gene is named only where the DNA matches it firmly. Rows may omit the clone size; those that give it use once, few, many or a size class.

j_call,clone_size,v_call,d_call,cdr3_nt,cdr3_aa
TRBJ2-1,many,TRBV11-3,.,TGTGCCAGCAGCTTACGGACTTCAGACAACAATGAGCAGTTCTTC,CASSLRTSDNNEQFF
TRBJ2-1,many,TRBV5-1,TRBD2,TGCGCCAGCAGCGGAGCGGGGGGACTGGTACCAAATGAGCAGTTCTTC,CASSGAGGLVPNEQFF
TRBJ2-7,many,TRBV5-1,.,TGCGCCAGCAGCTATGGTTCCTACGAGCAGTACTTC,CASSYGSYEQYF
TRBJ1-1,many,TRBV18,.,TGTGCCAGCAGCCCGACCCTGAACACTGAAGCTTTCTTT,CASSPTLNTEAFF
TRBJ2-7,many,TRBV4-3,.,TGCGCCAGCAGCCAAGATGTGGACAGTGGCTACGAGCAGTACTTC,CASSQDVDSGYEQYF
TRBJ2-1,many,TRBV4-3,TRBD1,TGCGCCAGCAGCCAAGGGGGGACAGACGATGAGCAGTTCTTC,CASSQGGTDDEQFF
TRBJ2-2,many,TRBV29-1,.,TGCAGCGTTAGGGGGAACACCGGGGAGCTGTTTTTT,CSVRGNTGELFF
TRBJ2-2,many,TRBV5-1,.,TGCGCCAGCAGCTTGGATTTGGCGAAGTCGGCCGGGGAGCTGTTTTTT,CASSLDLAKSAGELFF
TRBJ1-1,many,TRBV6-1,TRBD1,TGTGCCAGCTCCAGGACAGGATGGACTGAAGCTTTCTTT,CASSRTGWTEAFF
TRBJ1-2,few,TRBV3-1,.,TGTGCCAGCAGCCAAGTGGGAGGGGAAGGCTACACCTTC,CASSQVGGEGYTF
TRBJ2-5,many,TRBV12-3/TRBV12-4,TRBD2,TGTGCCAGCAGTATACTAGCGGGGGGGCCGACCCAGTACTTC,CASSILAGGPTQYF
TRBJ2-5,.,TRBV12-3/TRBV12-4,TRBD1,TGTGCCAGCAGTCCTACAGGGGGCTTTGAGACCCAGTACTTC,CASSPTGGFETQYF
TRBJ1-1,many,TRBV3-1,TRBD1,TGTGCCAGCAGTGGGATAGGACAGGGCTGGGCGAACACTGAAGCTTTCTTT,CASSGIGQGWANTEAFF
TRBJ1-6,many,TRBV20-1,.,TGCAGTGCTAGGAAAAAAACAGGCGCGACCTATAATTCACCCCTCCACTTT,CSARKKTGATYNSPLHF
TRBJ1-4,many,TRBV28,.,TGTGCCAGCAGTTCCGGCGGCCCTAATGAAAAACTGTTTTTT,CASSSGGPNEKLFF
TRBJ1-1,many,TRBV4-2,.,TGTGCCAGCAGCCCACAGATAGGAGGCACTGAAGCTTTCTTT,CASSPQIGGTEAFF
TRBJ1-4,few,TRBV2,TRBD1,TGTGCCAGCATCCAGGGACAGTCTAATGAAAAACTGTTTTTT,CASIQGQSNEKLFF
TRBJ1-2,many,TRBV6-5,.,TGTGCCAGCAGTAACTTCCGGGACAAAAGTGGCTACACCTTC,CASSNFRDKSGYTF
TRBJ2-3,many,TRBV10-3,TRBD2,TGTGCCATCAGTGAGCCTGCGGGGGGTACAGATACGCAGTATTTT,CAISEPAGGTDTQYF
TRBJ2-5,many,TRBV12-3/TRBV12-4,.,TGTGCCAGCAGTTTATTTTCAGGACAAGAGACCCAGTACTTC,CASSLFSGQETQYF
TRBJ2-3,many,TRBV29-1,TRBD2,TGCAGCGTTGTAGCGGGTATGGATACGCAGTATTTT,CSVVAGMDTQYF
TRBJ1-5,many,TRBV7-2,.,TGTGCCAGCAGCTTAGAGTGGGGTAGCAATCAGCCCCAGCATTTT,CASSLEWGSNQPQHF
TRBJ2-3,many,TRBV5-1,TRBD1,TGCGCCAGCAGCTTCACTGGACAGGGGAAGGATACGCAGTATTTT,CASSFTGQGKDTQYF
TRBJ2-2,few,TRBV30,.,TGTGCCTGGGGAGTCGGACGGCGGATAGCGGACAACACCGGGGAGCTGTTTTTT,CAWGVGRRIADNTGELFF
TRBJ1-1,many,TRBV5-1,.,TGCGCCAGCAGCCCGGAAATGGGGAGGACTGAAGCTTTCTTT,CASSPEMGRTEAFF
TRBJ2-5,many,TRBV6-6,.,TGTGCCAGCAGTTTCCCCGACTACCTGACCCAGTACTTC,CASSFPDYLTQYF
TRBJ2-7,many,TRBV12-3/TRBV12-4,TRBD1,TGTGCCAGCACCCGGACAGGGGACTACGAGCAGTACTTC,CASTRTGDYEQYF
TRBJ1-1,.,TRBV6-6,.,TGTGCCAGCAGTTACTCGGGTTTGGAGGCTTTCTTT,CASSYSGLEAFF
TRBJ2-5,many,TRBV20-1,TRBD2,TGCAGTGCTAGAAACCCCGTGGCTAGCGGGGGGGTTGCCCAGTACTTC,CSARNPVASGGVAQYF
TRBJ2-2,many,TRBV5-1,.,TGCGCCAGCAGCTTTGGGGGGGGCGAGACCGGGGAGCTGTTTTTT,CASSFGGGETGELFF
TRBJ2-1,many,TRBV5-1,TRBD1,TGCGCCAGCAGCTGGACCCCGGGACAGGGAAACAATGAGCAGTTCTTC,CASSWTPGQGNNEQFF
TRBJ2-1,many,TRBV11-2,.,TGTGCCAGCAGCTTATGGGAGAGCTCCTACAATGAGCAGTTCTTC,CASSLWESSYNEQFF
TRBJ2-3,many,TRBV20-1,.,TGCAGTGCTAGAGATCTGGCTAGCGGCACAGATACGCAGTATTTT,CSARDLASGTDTQYF
TRBJ1-1,many,TRBV7-9,.,TGTGCCAGCAGCTTACGGTGGGGGGGGAACACTGAAGCTTTCTTT,CASSLRWGGNTEAFF
TRBJ1-2,many,TRBV7-8,.,TGTGCCAGCAGCTTACAGGGAGCTAACTATGGCTACACCTTC,CASSLQGANYGYTF
TRBJ2-5,many,TRBV5-4,.,TGTGCCAGCAGCCCAGACAGCCAGGGGACCCAGTACTTC,CASSPDSQGTQYF
TRBJ2-7,many,TRBV20-1,.,TGCAGTGCTAGAGATAGTGTGGCAGGATCCGAGCAGTACTTC,CSARDSVAGSEQYF
TRBJ2-1,many,TRBV20-1,TRBD2,TGCAGTGCTAGCCTTAGGGGAGGGACTAGTAATGAGCAGTTCTTC,CSASLRGGTSNEQFF
TRBJ2-5,.,TRBV11-2,TRBD2,TGTGCCAGCGGACGACTAGCGGGGGGCCTCCAAGAGACCCAGTACTTC,CASGRLAGGLQETQYF
TRBJ1-5,many,TRBV10-3,.,TGTGCCACCTCTGGGGACAATCAGCCCCAGCATTTT,CATSGDNQPQHF
TRBJ1-2,many,TRBV27,TRBD1,TGTGCCAGCAGTTTATCGAAAGGGACAGGGGACTATGGCTACACCTTC,CASSLSKGTGDYGYTF
TRBJ2-1,few,TRBV20-1,TRBD2,TGCAGTGCTAGTGTTGCTAGCGGGGGGGCCTTCTACAATGAGCAGTTCTTC,CSASVASGGAFYNEQFF
TRBJ2-7,many,TRBV5-1,.,TGCGCCAGCAGCTTGATTTCGGAGGGAAGAATGGGCTACGAGCAGTACTTC,CASSLISEGRMGYEQYF
TRBJ1-4,many,TRBV5-1,.,TGCGCCAGCAGTCAAGGGGAGGCTAATGAAAAACTGTTTTTT,CASSQGEANEKLFF
TRBJ1-1,many,TRBV19,.,TGTGCCAGTAGTAGGAATGAGAACACTGAAGCTTTCTTT,CASSRNENTEAFF
TRBJ2-5,many,TRBV7-2,TRBD1,TGTGCCAGCAGCCTAGACCAGGCAGGGGGGACCCAGTACTTC,CASSLDQAGGTQYF
TRBJ2-7,.,TRBV9,.,TGTGCCAGCAGCGTAGTCGGTAGTTCGCGCGAGCAGTACTTC,CASSVVGSSREQYF
TRBJ1-1,many,TRBV20-1,TRBD1,TGCAGTGCTAGACGAGGGGGCATGGATAATATTGAAGCTTTCTTT,CSARRGGMDNIEAFF
TRBJ1-6,many,TRBV20-1,.,TGCAGTGCTAGCCCGGGGCTTCAGGGATTTAATTCACCCCTCCACTTT,CSASPGLQGFNSPLHF
TRBJ1-1,many,TRBV5-1,.,TGCGCCAGCAGCTTGGAAGGGGGGCTTACCTTCGCTTTCTTT,CASSLEGGLTFAFF
TRBJ2-5,many,TRBV2,TRBD2,TGTGCCAGCAGGGGGACTAGCGGGGTCGGGACCCAGTACTTC,CASRGTSGVGTQYF
TRBJ2-6,many,TRBV7-6,.,TGTGCCAGCAGCTTAGGGACAGCTGGGGCCAACGTCCTGACTTTC,CASSLGTAGANVLTF
TRBJ1-4,many,TRBV5-5,.,TGTGCCAGCAGCGGGGACACTAATGAAAAACTGTTTTTT,CASSGDTNEKLFF
TRBJ1-1,many,TRBV5-1,TRBD1,TGCGCCAGCAGCAGGACAGGGACCTTGAACACTGAAGCTTTCTTT,CASSRTGTLNTEAFF
TRBJ2-3,many,TRBV24-1,.,TGTGCCACCAGTCAGCCGGGACCTCGCACAGATACGCAGTATTTT,CATSQPGPRTDTQYF
TRBJ1-1,many,TRBV4-3,.,TGCGCCAGCAGCCAGACAGGCTGGGGGACTGAAGCTTTCTTT,CASSQTGWGTEAFF